The clone carrying this T cell receptor beta chain came up a few times. Its target is not known. This specimen belongs to a study of early T cells in non-severe SARS-CoV-2 infection. Study context: Chains were not paired, and sequencing was done on bulk RNA from unsorted whole blood. Study conclusions and caveats: Sequences matched to VDJdb favored anti-spike CD8 responses, while private and CD4 specificities were missed.

Researchers attached unique molecular identifiers to individual cDNA molecules. MiXCR, run by TCRdb on the 5' RACE reads, gives a single entry per CDR3 protein. In the table there are about 77,000 distinct CDR3 sequences, roughly a sixth of which are singletons. This CDR3 is 13 amino acids long. The germline V and J ends were trimmed by 2 bases and 6 bases, with 5 bases remaining between them. This receptor was identified in an adult who was a healthcare worker with PCR-confirmed SARS-CoV-2 infection or an uninfected control (not recorded which). The chain couples TRBV12-3 or TRBV12-4 to TRBJ1-6; the D is unclear. The sample taken for sequencing was whole blood. The CDR3 protein is CASSLIGNSPLHF. As DNA, the CDR3 is TGTGCCAGCAGTTTAATTGGTAATTCACCCCTCCACTTT.